Below, 8 T cell receptor beta chains from the same sample are listed, as sequenced in a study of T cells in localized non-small cell lung cancer (dated by TCRdb to about 2020). Preparation of the library involved the immunoSEQ multiplex PCR assay. Sourced from immuneACCESS, this table was stored by TCRdb with only in-frame sequences that have V and J called. A share of the clones is absent; for the studies checked, an unresolved V gene accounts for under half, and the remainder has no known explanation. The sample table shows 40,000 to 65,000 clones, and 75% to 90% are seen once. Approximately 18% of the sample is taken by the ten largest. The source material was peripheral blood mononuclear cells, sampled before any cancer treatment. The receptors derive from a man aged 40-75 years with stage III lung adenocarcinoma.

This chain connects TRBV19 to TRBJ2-7, with 7 bases fitting TRBD1. V lost 5 bases and J lost 2; bases outside the gene matches: 9. Germline loops: CDR1 LNHDA, CDR2 SQIVND (reference sequence). This CDR3 contains 15 residues. This CDR3 is CASSSQTGPAYEQYF. The CDR3 nucleotides read TGTGCCAGTAGTTCCCAGACAGGGCCCGCCTACGAGCAGTACTTC.

The table lists this clone with a count of one. The CDR3 loop reads CASSLVGSSGANVLTF. The CDR3 DNA is TGCGCCAGCAGCTTGGTTGGAAGCTCTGGGGCCAACGTCCTGACTTTC. This rearrangement joins TRBV5-1 to TRBJ2-6; the D is unclear. The CDR3 spans 16 residues. The germline gives CDR1 SGHRS, CDR2 YFSETQ. V gave up 0 bases and J gave up 0 bases, with 7 bases separating them.

The genes are TRBV9 and TRBJ1-2, with D possibly matching TRBD1 (6 bases). The V gene lost 5 bases and the J gene lost 0 bases, with 14 bases spanning the gap. The CDR3 extends over 15 amino acids. Germline V gives CDR1 SGDLS, CDR2 YYNGEE. In DNA, the CDR3 is TGTGCCAGCAGTCCCGTAGGGGGTCCTAACTATGGCTACACCTTC. This encodes CASSPVGGPNYGYTF.

The chain is built from TRBV5-6 and TRBJ1-5; 7 nucleotides line up with TRBD1. With 4 bases clipped from V and 4 bases from J, the junction kept 5 bases outside the gene matches. CDR1 is SGHDT and CDR2 is YYEEEE in the germline V gene. The CDR3 has 14 amino acids. The CDR3 sequence is CASSPDRYNQPQHF. CDR3 DNA sequence: TGTGCCAGCAGCCCGGACAGGTATAATCAGCCCCAGCATTTT.

This sequence joins TRBV7-9 and TRBJ2-3; D gene uncertain. V lost 4 bases to trimming and J lost 7 bases, with 9 bases between them. The CDR3 is made up of 12 amino acids. The V gene's germline CDR1 is SEHNR and CDR2 FQNEAQ (reference sequence). CDR3: CASSSEGNTQYF. DNA of the CDR3: TGTGCCAGCAGCTCCGAAGGAAATACGCAGTATTTT.

This clone was seen only once. V and J are TRBV5-1 and TRBJ2-7; D is possibly TRBD1 or TRBD2 (5 bases each). V was clipped by 3 bases and J by 5 bases, with 15 bases between them. This CDR3 has 14 amino acids. The V gene's germline CDR1 is SGHRS and CDR2 YFSETQ. CDR3 in amino acids: CASSSAGRAHEQYF. The DNA of the CDR3 is TGCGCCAGCAGCTCGGCGGGCAGGGCCCACGAGCAGTACTTC.

The J gene is TRBJ2-3, the V gene TRBV30; D is ambiguous. This CDR3 region has 12 residues. Germline CDR1 reads GTSNPN; CDR2 reads SVGIG (reference sequence). V dropped 1 base and J dropped 5 bases, with 7 bases sitting between them. In DNA form, the CDR3 reads TGTGCCTGGAGTGACAGTAGAGATACGCAGTATTTT. This encodes CAWSDSRDTQYF.

The genes are TRBV27 and TRBJ2-7; no reliable D call. From germline, CDR1 is MNHEY and CDR2 SMNVEV (reference sequence). This CDR3 has 14 residues. Deletions cut 2 bases from V and 0 bases from J, with 8 bases between. CDR3 amino acids: CASSLGWSSYEQYF. As DNA, the CDR3 is TGTGCCAGCAGTTTAGGTTGGAGCTCCTACGAGCAGTACTTC.